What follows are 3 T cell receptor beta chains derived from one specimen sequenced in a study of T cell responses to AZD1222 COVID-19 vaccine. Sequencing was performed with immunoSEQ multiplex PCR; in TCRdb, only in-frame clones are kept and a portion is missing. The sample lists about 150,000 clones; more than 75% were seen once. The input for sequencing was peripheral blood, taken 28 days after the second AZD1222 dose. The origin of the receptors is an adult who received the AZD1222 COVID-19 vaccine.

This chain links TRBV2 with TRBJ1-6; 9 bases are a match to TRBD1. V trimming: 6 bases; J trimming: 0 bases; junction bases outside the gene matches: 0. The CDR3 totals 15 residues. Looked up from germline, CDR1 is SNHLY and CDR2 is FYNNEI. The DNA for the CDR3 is TGTGCCAGCAGGGGACAGGGCTCCTATAATTCACCCCTCCACTTT. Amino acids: CASRGQGSYNSPLHF.

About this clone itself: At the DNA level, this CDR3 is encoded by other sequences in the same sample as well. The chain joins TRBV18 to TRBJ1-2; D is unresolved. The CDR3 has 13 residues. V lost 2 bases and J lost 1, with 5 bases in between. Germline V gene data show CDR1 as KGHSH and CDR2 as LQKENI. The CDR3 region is CASSPDGNYGYTF. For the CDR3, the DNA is TGTGCCAGCTCACCAGACGGTAACTATGGCTACACCTTC.

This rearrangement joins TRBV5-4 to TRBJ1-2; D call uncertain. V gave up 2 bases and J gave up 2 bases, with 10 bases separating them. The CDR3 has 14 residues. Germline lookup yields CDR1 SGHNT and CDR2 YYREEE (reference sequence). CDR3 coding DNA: TGTGCCAGCAGCTTCCAGGTCTCGAACTATGGCTACACCTTC. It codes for CASSFQVSNYGYTF.